This paragraph reports one TCR beta chain. The sample belongs to a study of intratumoral heterogeneity in liver cancer. Unmatched junction bases numbered 10, after V lost 6 bases and J lost 1 base. Looked up from germline, CDR1 is SGHNT and CDR2 is YYREEE (reference sequence). The CDR3 extends over 18 amino acids. Sequenced by immunoSEQ multiplex PCR; TCRdb stores in-frame clones only, minus some. The sample shows about 6,400 clones, approximately 60% of them seen only once. Multiple geographically separated regions of the hepatocellular carcinoma nodule were sampled separately. This TCR came from a man in his 70s with hepatocellular carcinoma. This specimen consisted of tumor tissue, obtained before any cancer treatment. The chain is built from TRBV5-4 and TRBJ2-6; 10 nucleotides match TRBD1. CDR3 loop: CASTLGGQGSSGANVLTF. CDR3 DNA: TGTGCCAGCACACTGGGGGGACAGGGGAGTTCTGGGGCCAACGTCCTGACTTTC.